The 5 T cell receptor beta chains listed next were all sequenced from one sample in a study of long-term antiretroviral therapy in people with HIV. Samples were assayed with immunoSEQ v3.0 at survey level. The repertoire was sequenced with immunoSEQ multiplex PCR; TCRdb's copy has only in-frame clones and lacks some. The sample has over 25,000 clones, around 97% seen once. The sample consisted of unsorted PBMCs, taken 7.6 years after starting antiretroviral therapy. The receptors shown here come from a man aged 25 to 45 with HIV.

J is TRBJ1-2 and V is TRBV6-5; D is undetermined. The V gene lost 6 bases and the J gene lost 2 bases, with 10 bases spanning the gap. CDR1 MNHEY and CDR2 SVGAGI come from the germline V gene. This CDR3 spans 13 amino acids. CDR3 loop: CASRSSGNYGYTF. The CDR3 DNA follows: TGTGCCAGCAGATCTTCGGGCAACTATGGCTACACCTTC.

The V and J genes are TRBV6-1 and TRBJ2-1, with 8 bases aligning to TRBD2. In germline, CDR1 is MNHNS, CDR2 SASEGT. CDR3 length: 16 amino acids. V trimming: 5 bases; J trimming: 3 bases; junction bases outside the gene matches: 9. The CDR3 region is CASSKGGRGGYNEQFF. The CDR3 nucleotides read TGTGCCAGCAGTAAAGGTGGTCGGGGGGGCTACAATGAGCAGTTCTTC.

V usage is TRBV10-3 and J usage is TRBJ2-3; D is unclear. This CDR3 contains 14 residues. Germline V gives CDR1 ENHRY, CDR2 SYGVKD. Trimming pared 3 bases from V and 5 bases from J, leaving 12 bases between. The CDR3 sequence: CAISDPRSGDTQYF. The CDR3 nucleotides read TGTGCCATCAGTGACCCACGATCCGGAGATACGCAGTATTTT.

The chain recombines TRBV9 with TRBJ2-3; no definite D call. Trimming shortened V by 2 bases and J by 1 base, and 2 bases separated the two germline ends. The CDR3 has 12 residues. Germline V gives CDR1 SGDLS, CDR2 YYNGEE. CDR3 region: CASSVRTDTQYF. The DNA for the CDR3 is TGTGCCAGCAGCGTTCGCACAGATACGCAGTATTTT.

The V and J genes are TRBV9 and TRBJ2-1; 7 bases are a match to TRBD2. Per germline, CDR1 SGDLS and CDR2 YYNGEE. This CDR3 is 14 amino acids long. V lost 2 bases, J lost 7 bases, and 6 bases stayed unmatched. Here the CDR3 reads CASSVSGLLNEQFF. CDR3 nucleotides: TGTGCCAGCAGCGTCTCGGGACTACTGAATGAGCAGTTCTTC.